The clone carrying this T cell receptor beta chain was detected only once. Sequencing used immunoSEQ multiplex PCR; TCRdb keeps in-frame clones, though not all of them. Found here are approximately 200,000 clones, about nine tenths of them singletons; the top ten hold approximately 2%. Cohort allocation depended upon clinical history that participants reported. The data were obtained in a study of blood T cell repertoires in COVID-19. This CDR3 comprises 17 residues. V gave up 0 bases and J gave up 6 bases, with 15 bases separating them. CDR1 is LGHNA and CDR2 is YSLEER in the germline V gene. Sequenced material: PBMCs or T cells enriched from blood (not recorded which). This chain uses TRBV4-3 with TRBJ1-6; weak D call: TRBD1 (6 bases). This TCR was sampled from a woman in her thirties who had recovered from COVID-19. This chain's CDR3 is CASSQDIVDRFNSPLHF. The CDR3 DNA is TGCGCCAGCAGCCAAGATATAGTAGACAGGTTTAATTCACCCCTCCACTTT.